Each of the 7 T cell receptor beta chains below was sequenced from the same sample in a study of blood T cell repertoires in COVID-19. TCRdb keeps only in-frame clones here, not all; method: immunoSEQ multiplex PCR. This sample has about 90,000 clones, with about nine tenths found just once. Specimen: peripheral blood. These receptors were taken from a man aged 45-65 years with acute or convalescent COVID-19.

The chain is built from TRBV6-5 and TRBJ2-5, with D perhaps TRBD2 (6 bases). The V gene lost 2 bases and the J gene lost 5 bases, with 12 bases spanning the gap. The CDR3 length is 14 residues. Per germline, CDR1 MNHEY and CDR2 SVGAGI. The CDR3 DNA reads TGTGCCAGCAGTTACACGGTGGCGGGGGAGACCCAGTACTTC. As protein: CASSYTVAGETQYF.

This clone has just one count. The chain recombines TRBV6-5 with TRBJ2-5; 11 nucleotides line up with TRBD1. The CDR3 spans 16 residues. V lost 4 bases, J lost 3 bases, and 7 bases stayed unmatched. CDR1 MNHEY and CDR2 SVGAGI come from the germline V gene. The CDR3 spells CASSSDRGRVKETQYF. Here the CDR3 DNA reads TGTGCCAGCAGTTCGGACAGGGGGCGAGTTAAAGAGACCCAGTACTTC.

The genes are TRBV2 and TRBJ2-7, with 7 bases that match TRBD2. CDR1 and CDR2 from the germline V gene are SNHLY and FYNNEI. This CDR3 contains 14 residues. Trimming at V came to 2 bases and at J to 3 bases, leaving 4 bases not matched to a gene. This CDR3 reads CASSELAEDYEQYF. DNA for the CDR3: TGTGCCAGCAGTGAACTAGCGGAAGACTACGAGCAGTACTTC.

This clone was recorded once. The V call is TRBV7-9, the J call TRBJ1-5; D possibly corresponds to TRBD1 (6 bases). Germline CDR1 SEHNR, CDR2 FQNEAQ (reference sequence). V was clipped by 4 bases and J by 0 bases, with 16 bases between them. This CDR3 spans 17 amino acids. The CDR3 DNA follows: TGTGCCAGCAGCTCCACCCTGGACAGCGATAGCAATCAGCCCCAGCATTTT. Protein: CASSSTLDSDSNQPQHF. The full variable domain, its missing parts supplied by reference TRBV7-9 and TRBJ1-5, is DTGVSQNPRHKITKRGQNVTFRCDPISEHNRLYWYRQTLGQGPEFLTYFQNEAQLEKSRLLSDRFSAERPKGSFSTLEIQRTEQGDSAMYLCASSSTLDSDSNQPQHFGDGTRLSIL.

The V and J genes are TRBV6-5 and TRBJ1-2, with D maybe TRBD1 (5 bases). Germline loops: CDR1 MNHEY, CDR2 SVGAGI. The ends were cut back, 6 bases at V and 7 bases at J, with 12 bases in the middle. The CDR3 totals 12 residues. CDR3 residues: CASRGQTGGYTF. In DNA, the CDR3 is TGTGCCAGCAGGGGGCAAACGGGTGGCTACACCTTC.

V is TRBV5-5 and J is TRBJ1-1, with unresolved D. This CDR3 has 13 amino acids. CDR1 and CDR2 (germline): SGHKS, YYEKEE (reference sequence). V lost 6 bases and J 11 bases, leaving 20 bases between the germline ends. The CDR3 is CASNIPAGERAFF. DNA of the CDR3: TGTGCCAGCAACATCCCGGCGGGAGAGCGGGCTTTCTTT.

The rearrangement uses TRBV7-9 and TRBJ1-1, with D maybe TRBD1 (6 bases). Germline-derived CDR1 and CDR2 are SEHNR and FQNEAQ (reference sequence). V was trimmed by 5 bases and J by 5 bases, leaving 18 bases between them. The CDR3 is 15 amino acids. The CDR3 here is CASSPILGGGTEAFF. CDR3 coding DNA: TGTGCCAGCAGCCCGATTCTTGGGGGCGGGACTGAAGCTTTCTTT.